The 26 T cell receptor beta chains in this list originate from one sample, sequenced in a study of blood T cell repertoires in COVID-19. The assay was immunoSEQ multiplex PCR, and TCRdb's table has in-frame clones only and misses some. Among under 300,000 clones listed, approximately 87% were seen once. What was sequenced was peripheral blood. These receptors all come from a man in his 60s with acute or convalescent COVID-19.

The genes are TRBV3-1 (or the pseudogene TRBV3-2) and TRBJ1-5; D remains unclear. CDR1 and CDR2 from the germline V gene are LGHDT and YNNKEL (reference sequence). Between the trimmed V and J ends, which lost 3 bases and 8 bases, there was a span of 14 bases. CDR3 length: 14 amino acids. Here the CDR3 reads CASSQRLVSEPQHF. CDR3 nucleotide sequence: TGTGCCAGCAGCCAGCGTTTGGTGTCGGAGCCCCAGCATTTT.

This clone has more than one count but fewer than ten. The V gene is TRBV30, the J gene TRBJ1-6; 8 positions agree with TRBD1. The CDR3 runs 14 residues. The germline V gene encodes CDR1 GTSNPN and CDR2 SVGIG (reference sequence). V trimming: 4 bases; J trimming: 8 bases; junction bases outside the gene matches: 7. Written as DNA, the CDR3 is TGTGCCTGGACACCGGGACAGGCCTATTCACCCCTCCACTTT. Amino acid sequence: CAWTPGQAYSPLHF.

The chain combines TRBV5-1 with TRBJ1-2, with D possibly matching TRBD1 (6 bases). This CDR3 has 13 residues. V shed 1 base and J shed 6 bases, with 10 bases lying between them. Germline CDR1 and CDR2: SGHRS and YFSETQ. The DNA for the CDR3 is TGCGCCAGCAGCTTGAGCAGGGGAGATGGCTACACCTTC. This codes for CASSLSRGDGYTF.

A few counts support this clone. The rearrangement joins TRBV27 to TRBJ1-1, with TRBD1 as a possible D gene (5 bases). The CDR3 covers 14 residues. The germline gives CDR1 MNHEY, CDR2 SMNVEV (reference sequence). V was shortened by 6 bases and J by 5 bases, with 16 bases between the two germline ends. The CDR3 reads CASRTATKVTEAFF. Written as DNA, the CDR3 is TGTGCCAGCAGGACAGCAACCAAGGTTACTGAAGCTTTCTTT.

This clone was observed a few times. The chain couples TRBV7-3 to TRBJ2-2; 7 nucleotides align to TRBD2. This CDR3 is 15 amino acids long. Germline CDR1 is SGHTA and CDR2 is FQGTGA. The V and J ends lost 1 base and 5 bases, in that order; junction bases with no gene match: 4. The CDR3 is CASSLNQGGTGELFF. CDR3 coding DNA: TGTGCCAGCAGCTTAAACCAGGGAGGGACCGGGGAGCTGTTTTTT.

The chain recombines TRBV7-2 with TRBJ2-1, with 11 bases that match TRBD2. CDR1 and CDR2 from the germline V gene are SGHTA and FQGNSA. The CDR3 extends over 17 amino acids. Trimming at V came to 5 bases and at J to 3 bases, leaving 9 bases not matched to a gene. CDR3 protein: CASSPSLLAGDYNEQFF. Here the CDR3 DNA reads TGTGCCAGCAGCCCGTCGTTACTAGCGGGAGACTACAATGAGCAGTTCTTC.

The gene calls are TRBV24-1 and TRBJ2-3; 8 bases match TRBD1. The CDR3 has 15 amino acids. Germline CDR1 reads KGHDR; CDR2 reads SFDVKD. V was clipped by 4 bases and J by 3 bases; unmatched bases: 5. The CDR3 sequence: CATSEVTGATDTQYF. The CDR3 DNA sequence: TGTGCCACCAGTGAAGTGACAGGGGCGACAGATACGCAGTATTTT.

This clone has only a few counts. The rearrangement uses TRBV19 and TRBJ2-1; 14 positions match TRBD2. The junction had 7 bases not matched to a gene; V was cut back by 4 bases and J by 5 bases. The length of the CDR3 is 17 residues. Germline values: CDR1 LNHDA, CDR2 SQIVND (reference sequence). Here the CDR3 reads CASSKGLAGGSNNEQFF. CDR3 coding DNA: TGTGCCAGTAGTAAAGGACTAGCGGGAGGTTCTAACAATGAGCAGTTCTTC. Full variable domain (rest looked up from reference TRBV19 and TRBJ2-1): DGGITQSPKYLFRKEGQNVTLSCEQNLNHDAMYWYRQDPGQGLRLIYYSQIVNDFQKGDIAEGYSVSREKKESFPLTVTSAQKNPTAFYLCASSKGLAGGSNNEQFFGPGTRLTVL.

The chain recombines TRBV7-2 with TRBJ1-2, with D uncertain. This CDR3 has 17 amino acids. The germline V and J ends were trimmed by 0 bases and 0 bases, with 14 bases remaining between them. CDR1 is SGHTA and CDR2 is FQGNSA in the germline V gene. The CDR3 DNA sequence: TGTGCCAGCAGCTTAGCGATTGGAGGCAACACTAACTATGGCTACACCTTC. Its translation: CASSLAIGGNTNYGYTF. The variable domain in full, completed from reference TRBV7-2 and TRBJ1-2, reads GAGVSQSPSNKVTEKGKDVELRCDPISGHTALYWYRQSLGQGLEFLIYFQGNSAPDKSGLPSDRFSAERTGGSVSTLTIQRTQQEDSAVYLCASSLAIGGNTNYGYTFGSGTRLTVV.

A single count supports this clone. The CDR3 is CASSSSTGSQETQYF. The CDR3 region has the DNA TGTGCCAGCAGCTCCAGTACGGGGAGCCAAGAGACCCAGTACTTC. The chain has TRBV7-8 and TRBJ2-5; possible D gene TRBD2, 5 bases. CDR3 length: 15 residues. The V end lost 4 bases, the J end lost 1 base, and 13 bases lay between the germline ends. Germline assignment: CDR1 SGHVS and CDR2 FQNEAQ. Based on the CDR3 plus reference TRBV7-8 and TRBJ2-5, the full variable domain is GAGVSQSPRYKVAKRGQDVALRCDPISGHVSLFWYQQALGQGPEFLTYFQNEAQLDKSGLPSDRFFAERPEGSVSTLKIQRTQQEDSAVYLCASSSSTGSQETQYFGPGTRLLVL.

The V call is TRBV30, the J call TRBJ1-5; 10 nucleotides match TRBD1. CDR3 size: 16 residues. V dropped 3 bases and J dropped 2; count of bases not matched to a gene: 7. CDR1 GTSNPN and CDR2 SVGIG come from the germline V gene (reference sequence). The CDR3 region is CAWSTGTGVRNQPQHF. The CDR3 bases are TGTGCCTGGAGCACAGGGACAGGGGTACGCAATCAGCCCCAGCATTTT.

CDR3 sequence (DNA): TGTGCCTGGAGTGTTTTCGGAGAGCATCAGCCCCAGCATTTT. It codes for CAWSVFGEHQPQHF. The chain carries TRBV30 and TRBJ1-5; D gene ambiguous. V lost 0 bases and J 5 bases, leaving 11 bases between the germline ends. The CDR3 length is 14 residues. The germline gives CDR1 GTSNPN, CDR2 SVGIG (reference sequence).

V and J are TRBV6-5 and TRBJ1-2; 9 positions match TRBD1. Germline loops: CDR1 MNHEY, CDR2 SVGAGI. This CDR3 spans 13 amino acids. The J segment lost 8 bases and the V segment lost 6 bases, leaving 7 bases of the junction unmatched. The CDR3 nucleotides read TGTGCCAGCAGATCTACAGGGGGCAACGGCTACACCTTC. This codes for CASRSTGGNGYTF.

This chain connects TRBV4-1 to TRBJ1-3, with TRBD1 matching over 7 bases. The CDR3 loop spans 16 amino acids. The ends lost 0 bases at V and 1 base at J; junction bases unmatched: 3. CDR1 is MGHRA and CDR2 is YSYEKL in the germline V gene. CDR3 nucleotide sequence: TGCGCCAGCAGCCAAGATGGGACAGCTTCTGGAAACACCATATATTTT. Amino acid sequence: CASSQDGTASGNTIYF.

The chain carries TRBV7-8 and TRBJ1-5; D perhaps matches TRBD1 (6 bases). The length of the CDR3 is 15 residues. Germline V lookup: CDR1 SGHVS, CDR2 FQNEAQ. Trimming cost V 3 bases and J 3 bases, with 12 bases left between them. The CDR3: CASSFGWDTNQPQHF. The CDR3 DNA follows: TGTGCCAGCAGCTTTGGTTGGGACACCAATCAGCCCCAGCATTTT. Using reference TRBV7-8 and TRBJ1-5 for the parts outside the CDR3, the full variable domain is GAGVSQSPRYKVAKRGQDVALRCDPISGHVSLFWYQQALGQGPEFLTYFQNEAQLDKSGLPSDRFFAERPEGSVSTLKIQRTQQEDSAVYLCASSFGWDTNQPQHFGDGTRLSIL.

The rearrangement links TRBV5-1 to TRBJ2-1; 9 bases agree with TRBD1. Germline V gene lookup returns CDR1 SGHRS and CDR2 YFSETQ. The CDR3 loop spans 15 amino acids. Trimming at V came to 3 bases and at J to 5 bases, leaving 6 bases not matched to a gene. CDR3 coding DNA: TGCGCCAGCAGCTGGGGGGGACAGGGTAACAATGAGCAGTTCTTC. Translating gives CASSWGGQGNNEQFF.

The genes are TRBV19 and TRBJ2-2; 11 nucleotides line up with TRBD2. Looked up from germline, CDR1 is LNHDA and CDR2 is SQIVND (reference sequence). V shed 4 bases and J 13 bases; nucleotides not matched to a gene: 8. The CDR3 is 14 amino acids. CDR3 nucleotide sequence: TGTGCCAGTAGTACCGGGACTAGCGGTACGAGGCTGTTTTTT. Residues: CASSTGTSGTRLFF.

V is TRBV11-3 and J is TRBJ2-2; tentative D call: TRBD2 (5 bases). The CDR3 is 15 residues long. V shed 2 bases and J shed 3 bases, with 10 bases lying between them. The germline gives CDR1 SGHNT, CDR2 YENEEA. The CDR3 loop is CASSLHGADTGELFF. CDR3 DNA: TGTGCCAGCAGCTTACACGGAGCGGACACCGGGGAGCTGTTTTTT.

The chain employs TRBV2 and TRBJ1-3; TRBD1 agrees at 7 bases. Trimming at V came to 8 bases and at J to 2 bases, leaving 9 bases not matched to a gene. Germline V CDR1 and CDR2: SNHLY, FYNNEI. The CDR3 is made up of 15 amino acids. The chain's CDR3 is CASAPTGLAGNTIYF. In DNA form, the CDR3 reads TGTGCCAGCGCCCCGACAGGGTTAGCTGGAAACACCATATATTTT.

The V call is TRBV3-1 (or the pseudogene TRBV3-2), the J call TRBJ2-1, with TRBD2 matching over 7 bases. Germline CDR1 LGHDT, CDR2 YNNKEL (reference sequence). The CDR3 runs 15 residues. V dropped 4 bases and J dropped 6; count of bases not matched to a gene: 9. As DNA, the CDR3 is TGTGCCAGCAGCCTGATCGGGACTACCGTCAATGAGCAGTTCTTC. Amino acid sequence: CASSLIGTTVNEQFF.

This clone has only one observation. The rearrangement uses TRBV3-1 (or the pseudogene TRBV3-2) and TRBJ2-3, with 13 positions matching TRBD2. CDR1 and CDR2 from the germline V gene are LGHDT and YNNKEL (reference sequence). V trimming: 0 bases; J trimming: 3 bases; junction bases outside the gene matches: 6. CDR3 length: 18 residues. CDR3 bases: TGTGCCAGCAGCCAAGATAAGGGACTAGCGGGACGTACAGATACGCAGTATTTT. Its translation: CASSQDKGLAGRTDTQYF.

The rearrangement uses TRBV10-3 and TRBJ2-7; 7 nucleotides agree with TRBD1. V lost 3 bases to trimming and J lost 5 bases; unmatched junction nucleotides: 7. Germline values: CDR1 ENHRY, CDR2 SYGVKD. CDR3 length equals 14 residues. CDR3 residues: CAISDVGQRNEQYF. CDR3 bases: TGTGCCATCAGTGATGTGGGACAGAGGAACGAGCAGTACTTC.

There are a few counts of this clone. The chain links TRBV30 to TRBJ2-7; a possible D gene is TRBD2 (6 bases). CDR1 is GTSNPN and CDR2 is SVGIG in the germline V gene (reference sequence). V was trimmed by 0 bases and J by 1 base, leaving 19 bases between them. This CDR3 has 17 amino acids. The CDR3 loop is CAWSVRAFGTRSYEQYF. DNA for the CDR3: TGTGCCTGGAGTGTAAGGGCGTTCGGGACTCGGTCCTACGAGCAGTACTTC. The variable domain in full, completed from reference TRBV30 and TRBJ2-7, reads SQTIHQWPATLVQPVGSPLSLECTVEGTSNPNLYWYRQAAGRGLQLLFYSVGIGQISSEVPQNLSASRPQDRQFILSSKKLLLSDSGFYLCAWSVRAFGTRSYEQYFGPGTRLTVT.

This chain uses TRBV6-5 with TRBJ1-6, with D maybe TRBD1 (5 bases). Trimming removed 4 bases from V and 10 bases from J, with 8 bases in between. CDR3 size: 12 residues. The germline V gene encodes CDR1 MNHEY and CDR2 SVGAGI. The CDR3 region has the DNA TGTGCCAGCAGTTCTCGGGGGTCACCCCTCCACTTT. Translation gives CASSSRGSPLHF.

The chain employs TRBV7-9 and TRBJ2-2; unclear D gene. Trimming took 1 base from V and 2 from J, leaving 8 bases between them. The CDR3 has 15 amino acids. CDR1 is SEHNR and CDR2 is FQNEAQ in the germline V gene (reference sequence). The CDR3 region has the DNA TGTGCCAGCAGCTTAGGGGCCACTAACACCGGGGAGCTGTTTTTT. Translated: CASSLGATNTGELFF.

The V gene is TRBV18, the J gene TRBJ2-7, with D hard to call. V dropped 1 base and J dropped 4 bases, with 5 bases sitting between them. Per germline, CDR1 KGHSH and CDR2 LQKENI. This CDR3 is built from 12 residues. CDR3 in amino acids: CASSPQEYEQYF. CDR3 nucleotides: TGTGCCAGCTCACCACAGGAGTACGAGCAGTACTTC.